These T cell receptor beta chains were read from a single sample in a study of shared clonotypes between healthy human individuals. The repertoire was sequenced with immunoSEQ multiplex PCR; TCRdb's copy has only in-frame clones and lacks some. The sample lists about 2.4 million clones; 93% were seen once. The sequencing sample was made of naive CD4+ T cells from PBMCs. The receptor set was obtained from a man aged 18 to 29 in good health. Some clones in this sample may be carry-over from other donors' samples. The CDR3 runs from the conserved cysteine through the conserved F or W. Each record gives: clone size, J gene, V gene, D gene, CDR3 DNA, CDR3 protein. The D gene is left open where the match is weak. The size entry is marked missing in some rows and otherwise reads once, few, many or a size class.

>few|TRBJ1-1|TRBV5-6|.
TGTGCCAGCAGCTGGGCGGGGGGGACTGAAGCTTTCTTT
CASSWAGGTEAFF
>.|TRBJ1-1|TRBV6-5|.
TGTGCCAGCACTACCTCGGGACGCTGGACGACTGAAGCTTTCTTT
CASTTSGRWTTEAFF
>.|TRBJ2-2|TRBV4-3|TRBD2
TGCGCCAGCAGCGCTCGTCCTAGCGGGAGATTCACCGGGGAGCTGTTTTTT
CASSARPSGRFTGELFF
>.|TRBJ2-7|TRBV7-8|TRBD2
TGTGCCAGCAGCTTAACGGCTAGCGGGATCTACGAGCAGTACTTC
CASSLTASGIYEQYF
>.|TRBJ2-1|TRBV18|.
TGTGCCAGCTCACCACCTCGTCGGGCAGGGCGCCTTGAGCAGTTCTTC
CASSPPRRAGRLEQFF
>.|TRBJ2-7|TRBV6-5|TRBD1
TGTGCCAGCAGGACAGGGGGGACCTACGAGCAGTACTTC
CASRTGGTYEQYF
>few|TRBJ1-2|TRBV4-1|.
TGCGCCAGCAGCCAGCCGGGACAAGGCTACTATGGCTACACCTTC
CASSQPGQGYYGYTF
>.|TRBJ2-3|TRBV5-5|.
TGTGCCAGCAGCGCGGGGCTGGCAGATACGCAGTATTTT
CASSAGLADTQYF
>.|TRBJ1-6|TRBV6-1|.
TGTGCCAGCAGTATACTACCCCTGGGTAATTCACCCCTCCACTTT
CASSILPLGNSPLHF
>.|TRBJ1-3|TRBV19|TRBD1
TGTGCCAGTACCCCAAGGAGGGGGCGCGGAAACACCATATATTTT
CASTPRRGRGNTIYF
>.|TRBJ2-3|TRBV7-6|.
TGTGCCAGCAGCCCAATCCCCCGAGGCGCAGATACGCAGTATTTT
CASSPIPRGADTQYF
>.|TRBJ2-1|TRBV5-4|TRBD2
TGTGCCAGCAGCTCGGGACTAGCGGGAAGTGAGCAGTTCTTC
CASSSGLAGSEQFF
>.|TRBJ1-4|TRBV2|.
TGTGCCAGCAGAACCGGGAATGAAAAACTGTTTTTT
CASRTGNEKLFF
>.|TRBJ2-3|TRBV6-6|.
TGTGCCAGCAGTTACGAAGACGGGAACACAGATACGCAGTATTTT
CASSYEDGNTDTQYF
>.|TRBJ2-3|TRBV7-3|TRBD2
TGTGCCAGCAGCCCCCAAGCGGGGCTCACAGATACGCAGTATTTT
CASSPQAGLTDTQYF
>once|TRBJ1-1|TRBV6-5|.
TGTGCCAGCAGTTACTCGATAGCGATGAACACTGAAGCTTTCTTT
CASSYSIAMNTEAFF
>few|TRBJ2-5|TRBV6-6|TRBD2
TGTGCCAGCAGTGCCTCTAGCGGTCAAGAGACCCAGTACTTC
CASSASSGQETQYF
>.|TRBJ2-7|TRBV30|.
TGTGCCTGGAGTGTACTCCCCCCTCTCGGACAGACAATACTCTACGAGCAGTACTTC
CAWSVLPPLGQTILYEQYF
>.|TRBJ1-4|TRBV14|.
TGTGCCAGCAGCCCGGGAGCAACTAATGAAAAACTGTTTTTT
CASSPGATNEKLFF
>.|TRBJ2-7|TRBV6-5|.
TGTGCCAGCAGCCCGGAGGGCTACGAGCAGTACTTC
CASSPEGYEQYF
>.|TRBJ2-1|TRBV6-5|TRBD2
TGTGCCAGTTCTAGGGCGGGAGGCTCCTACAATGAGCAGTTCTTC
CASSRAGGSYNEQFF
>.|TRBJ1-6|TRBV28|.
TGTGCCAGCGCTCTTAGCTCCTATAATTCACCCCTCCACTTT
CASALSSYNSPLHF
>once|TRBJ2-1|TRBV5-6|.
TGTGCCAGCAGCTTAACGGGATCCAAGAGGGATGAGCAGTTCTTC
CASSLTGSKRDEQFF
>.|TRBJ1-5|TRBV5-1|.
TGCGCCAGCAGCTTCGACGGGGGTAATCAGCCCCAGCATTTT
CASSFDGGNQPQHF
>.|TRBJ2-7|TRBV2|.
TGTGCCAGCCGTGAGGGCTCCTACGAGCAGTACTTC
CASREGSYEQYF
>.|TRBJ2-3|TRBV5-1|.
TGCGCCAGCAGCTTGGTGGGGGATTCCACAGATACGCAGTATTTT
CASSLVGDSTDTQYF
>.|TRBJ1-2|TRBV30|.
TGTGCCTGGAGTAGGGACATCTATGGCTACACCTTC
CAWSRDIYGYTF
>.|TRBJ2-7|TRBV18|TRBD1
TGTGCCAGCGCCTGGACAGGGGGCTTCTACGAGCAGTACTTC
CASAWTGGFYEQYF
>.|TRBJ1-2|TRBV28|.
TGCGCCAGCAACCCCCGGGGGGGAGTGAACTATGGCTACACCTTC
CASNPRGGVNYGYTF
>.|TRBJ1-2|TRBV19|.
TGTGCCAGTAGTATAATCGTCCGAGAACCCCTCTATGGCTACACCTTC
CASSIIVREPLYGYTF
>.|TRBJ2-1|TRBV2|.
TGTGCCAGCAGTGCAGTATCTCCCTCCTACAATGAGCAGTTCTTC
CASSAVSPSYNEQFF
>.|TRBJ1-2|TRBV7-8|.
TGTGCCAGCAGCTTAGCGCTTCGGGGCTACACCTTC
CASSLALRGYTF
>.|TRBJ2-7|TRBV11-1|.
TGTGCCAGCAGCCCGCGGGTCGGCCACAACGAGCAGTACTTC
CASSPRVGHNEQYF
>.|TRBJ2-7|TRBV28|TRBD1
TGTGCCAGCGGGTGGGACAGTCCCTACGAGCAGTACTTC
CASGWDSPYEQYF
>.|TRBJ1-2|TRBV19|.
TGTGCCAGTAGCCTTCCGAGACTGGCTAACTATGGCTACACCTTC
CASSLPRLANYGYTF
>once|TRBJ2-7|TRBV28|TRBD1
TGTGCCAGCAGTTCGGGACAGCCCCCCATCCGCGAGCAGTACTTC
CASSSGQPPIREQYF
>.|TRBJ1-3|TRBV4-1|.
TGCGCCAGCAGCCAGCCCACAGGGTCTAACACCATATATTTT
CASSQPTGSNTIYF
>.|TRBJ2-7|TRBV4-2|TRBD2
TGTGCCAGCAGCCAAGAGGTTCGGACTAGCGGGACTACGTACGAGCAGTACTTC
CASSQEVRTSGTTYEQYF
>.|TRBJ2-3|TRBV6-6|.
TGTGCCAGCAGTAATACGCAGTATTTT
CASSNTQYF
>once|TRBJ2-7|TRBV28|TRBD2
TGTGCCAGCAGTTTATCTACTGATTCCGGGACTAGCGGGAGGGCCTACGAGCAGTACTTC
CASSLSTDSGTSGRAYEQYF
>once|TRBJ2-7|TRBV25-1|.
TGTGCCAGCAGTTATGGAGGGGGCTCCTACGAGCAGTACTTC
CASSYGGGSYEQYF
>.|TRBJ2-2|TRBV5-1|TRBD1
TGCGCCAGCAGCTCTCCCCCAGGGGGCATGAGCACCGGGGAGCTGTTTTTT
CASSSPPGGMSTGELFF
>.|TRBJ2-7|TRBV6-1|TRBD2
TGTGCCAGCAGTACCGGGGGGGCCACATACGAGCAGTACTTC
CASSTGGATYEQYF
>.|TRBJ2-7|TRBV9|TRBD1
TGTGCCAGCAGCGTAGCAGGGACAGCCTCCTACGAGCAGTACTTC
CASSVAGTASYEQYF
>.|TRBJ1-4|TRBV5-1|TRBD1
TGCGCCAGCAGCTTGCTACAGGGGATTAATGAAAAACTGTTTTTT
CASSLLQGINEKLFF
>.|TRBJ2-5|TRBV27|.
TGTGCCAGCAGAAAGAAGCTAGAAGAGACCCAGTACTTC
CASRKKLEETQYF
>once|TRBJ2-7|TRBV5-5|.
TGTGCCAGCAGCGGTGGGTTGGACTCACCTTACGAGCAGTACTTC
CASSGGLDSPYEQYF
>.|TRBJ2-1|TRBV2|.
TGTGCCAGCACGGGCGGCAGCTCCTACAATGAGCAGTTCTTC
CASTGGSSYNEQFF
>.|TRBJ1-3|TRBV7-2|.
TGTGCCAGCAGCCTCACCGGGGGGGCGGTTGGAAACACCATATATTTT
CASSLTGGAVGNTIYF
>.|TRBJ2-7|TRBV11-2|.
TGTGCCAGCAGTTGGACCACAGGACAATACGAGCAGTACTTC
CASSWTTGQYEQYF
>.|TRBJ1-1|TRBV18|.
TGTGCCAGCTCACCTTCGGACGGTGGCGGTGAAGCTTTCTTT
CASSPSDGGGEAFF
>.|TRBJ2-7|TRBV28|.
TGTGCCAGCAGCTTTCCGGGTCGGGGATCAGCCGAGCAGTACTTC
CASSFPGRGSAEQYF
>.|TRBJ1-4|TRBV9|TRBD1
TGTGCCAGCAGCCTCACGACAGGGGGGGCTGAAAAACTGTTTTTT
CASSLTTGGAEKLFF
>.|TRBJ2-7|TRBV2|.
TGTGCCAGCAGCCCCTACGGGATGTACGAGCAGTACTTC
CASSPYGMYEQYF